These 28 T cell receptor beta chains originate from one sample sequenced in a study of blood T cell repertoires in COVID-19. TCRdb keeps only in-frame clones here, not all; method: immunoSEQ multiplex PCR. Among about 170,000 clones listed, 84% were seen once. Sequencing was performed on peripheral blood. The origin of the receptors is a man in his forties who had recovered from COVID-19.

The genes are TRBV11-2 and TRBJ1-1; 8 nucleotides match TRBD1. Per the germline V gene, CDR1 is SGHAT and CDR2 is FQNNGV. The V and J ends lost 1 base and 6 bases, in that order; junction bases with no gene match: 4. The CDR3 has 14 amino acids. CDR3 sequence: CASSLGGTGPEAFF. CDR3 DNA: TGTGCCAGCAGCTTAGGGGGGACAGGACCTGAAGCTTTCTTT. Full variable domain (missing parts from reference TRBV11-2 and TRBJ1-1): EAGVAQSPRYKIIEKRQSVAFWCNPISGHATLYWYQQILGQGPKLLIQFQNNGVVDDSQLPKDRFSAERLKGVDSTLKIQPAKLEDSAVYLCASSLGGTGPEAFFGQGTRLTVV.

The chain joins TRBV28 to TRBJ1-6, with 7 bases that match TRBD1. Germline CDR1 reads MDHEN; CDR2 reads SYDVKM. The CDR3 runs to 14 residues. The junction had 10 bases not matched to a gene; V was cut back by 10 bases and J by 7 bases. This CDR3 is CATLTGARNSPLHF. In nucleotides, the CDR3 is TGTGCCACACTAACAGGGGCCCGGAATTCACCCCTCCACTTT.

The chain couples TRBV3-1 (or the pseudogene TRBV3-2) to TRBJ2-1; D gene unclear. The CDR3 extends over 13 amino acids. CDR1 LGHDT and CDR2 YNNKEL come from the germline V gene (reference sequence). V was trimmed by 0 bases and J by 10 bases, leaving 10 bases between them. For the CDR3, the DNA is TGTGCCAGCAGCCAAGATTTAGCCAGAGAGCAGTTCTTC. Translating gives CASSQDLAREQFF.

The rearrangement uses TRBV7-9 and TRBJ1-1, with a tentative D call TRBD1 (6 bases). There are 14 residues in the CDR3. From germline, CDR1 is SEHNR and CDR2 FQNEAQ (reference sequence). The ends were cut back, 3 bases at V and 4 bases at J, with 12 bases in the middle. CDR3 DNA sequence: TGTGCCAGCAGCTTCGACAGGCTCAGCACTGAAGCTTTCTTT. It translates to CASSFDRLSTEAFF.

The V gene is TRBV6-5, the J gene TRBJ2-7; 11 bases align to TRBD2. Trimming at V came to 3 bases and at J to 2 bases, leaving 3 bases not matched to a gene. Germline CDR1 reads MNHEY; CDR2 reads SVGAGI. The CDR3 contains 15 residues. The chain's CDR3 is CASSYRLAGPYEQYF. In DNA, the CDR3 is TGTGCCAGCAGTTATAGACTAGCGGGGCCCTACGAGCAGTACTTC.

V and J are TRBV29-1 and TRBJ1-1, with no clear D. Trimming left V 4 bases short and J 6 bases short, with 12 bases between. This CDR3 has 12 amino acids. Per the germline V gene, CDR1 is SQVTM and CDR2 is ANQGSEA. As DNA, the CDR3 is TGCAGCGTTGGGACTTATCGCTCTGAAGCTTTCTTT. This sequence encodes CSVGTYRSEAFF.

The sample holds one count of this clone. DNA for the CDR3: TGTGCCATCAGTGAGTCGCCCGGTGAGCAGTTCTTC. It translates to CAISESPGEQFF. This chain links TRBV10-3 with TRBJ2-1; D gene uncertain. CDR3 length: 12 amino acids. Germline-derived CDR1 and CDR2 are ENHRY and SYGVKD. Trimming stripped 0 bases from V and 9 bases from J, with 6 bases between.

The chain combines TRBV7-9 with TRBJ2-3; a weak D match, TRBD2 (5 bases). CDR1 SEHNR and CDR2 FQNEAQ come from the germline V gene (reference sequence). The CDR3 sequence is 11 residues long. V dropped 7 bases and J dropped 6 bases, with 8 bases sitting between them. The CDR3 sequence is CASNEGDTQYF. The CDR3 DNA reads as TGTGCCAGCAACGAGGGCGATACGCAGTATTTT.

The chain recombines TRBV29-1 with TRBJ1-5, with 9 bases aligning to TRBD1. This CDR3 contains 15 residues. Germline CDR1 is SQVTM and CDR2 is ANQGSEA. Trimming took 7 bases from V and 5 from J; bases not matched to a gene: 12. The CDR3 DNA follows: TGCAGCGCTATAATACAGGGGGCGGGAGATCAGCCCCAGCATTTT. Its protein is CSAIIQGAGDQPQHF.

The chain links TRBV20-1 to TRBJ1-2; D is ambiguous. Germline CDR1 and CDR2: DFQATT and SNEGSKA (reference sequence). Trimming took off 2 bases at V and 7 bases at J, with 8 bases between the two ends. The CDR3 contains 11 residues. The CDR3 spells CSARFEVGYTF. CDR3 sequence (DNA): TGCAGTGCTAGATTCGAGGTTGGCTACACCTTC.

This clone was counted a single time. The chain combines TRBV3-1 (or the pseudogene TRBV3-2) with TRBJ2-3, with TRBD2 matching 12 bases. CDR3 size: 15 residues. The germline CDR1 and CDR2 sequences are LGHDT and YNNKEL (reference sequence). With 4 bases clipped from V and 4 bases from J, the junction kept 3 bases outside the gene matches. CDR3 bases: TGTGCCAGCAGCCTGACTAGCGGGAGTCCAGATACGCAGTATTTT. Translated: CASSLTSGSPDTQYF.

V usage is TRBV7-9 and J usage is TRBJ2-3, with 7 positions matching TRBD1. Germline CDR1 and CDR2: SEHNR and FQNEAQ (reference sequence). With 5 bases clipped from V and 2 bases from J, the junction kept 7 bases outside the gene matches. The CDR3 contains 15 residues. As DNA, the CDR3 is TGTGCCAGCAGCCCATCGGGACAGATCACAGATACGCAGTATTTT. It translates to CASSPSGQITDTQYF.

This clone was recorded once. The V and J genes are TRBV28 and TRBJ1-3; perhaps TRBD1 as D (5 bases). The CDR3 is 15 amino acids. The germline V gene encodes CDR1 MDHEN and CDR2 SYDVKM. The DNA of the CDR3 is TGTGCAACGCACCATCAGGGCTCCTCTGGAAACACCATATATTTT. As protein: CATHHQGSSGNTIYF.

The rearrangement uses TRBV7-2 and TRBJ2-7; 12 bases agree with TRBD2. V shed 4 bases and J 9 bases; nucleotides not matched to a gene: 7. This CDR3 contains 14 residues. Germline CDR1 reads SGHTA; CDR2 reads FQGNSA. CDR3 DNA sequence: TGTGCCAGCAGCTCCTGGACTAGCGGGGTGGGGCAGTACTTC. This encodes CASSSWTSGVGQYF. Together with reference TRBV7-2 and TRBJ2-7, the CDR3 gives the full variable domain: GAGVSQSPSNKVTEKGKDVELRCDPISGHTALYWYRQSLGQGLEFLIYFQGNSAPDKSGLPSDRFSAERTGGSVSTLTIQRTQQEDSAVYLCASSSWTSGVGQYFGPGTRLTVT.

CDR3 DNA sequence: TGTGCCAGCAGCGCTAGGGGGCGCGGCACTGAAGCTTTCTTT. Protein: CASSARGRGTEAFF. The chain couples TRBV5-6 to TRBJ1-1; 7 positions agree with TRBD1. CDR1 and CDR2 (germline): SGHDT, YYEEEE. This CDR3 is built from 14 residues. V gave up 4 bases and J gave up 4 bases; unmatched junction bases: 7. Using reference TRBV5-6 and TRBJ1-1 for the parts outside the CDR3, the full variable domain is DAGVTQSPTHLIKTRGQQVTLRCSPKSGHDTVSWYQQALGQGPQFIFQYYEEEERQRGNFPDRFSGHQFPNYSSELNVNALLLGDSALYLCASSARGRGTEAFFGQGTRLTVV.

The chain links TRBV30 to TRBJ1-1; possible D gene TRBD1, 6 bases. The CDR3 is 12 residues long. Trimming removed 2 bases at V and 7 bases at J, with 11 bases between. Looked up from germline, CDR1 is GTSNPN and CDR2 is SVGIG (reference sequence). CDR3 region: CAWSTGQVEAFF. CDR3 nucleotide sequence: TGTGCCTGGAGTACGGGACAAGTTGAAGCTTTCTTT.

In this sample, this clone turned up once. The chain joins TRBV7-6 to TRBJ2-7; 7 bases are a match to TRBD2. The CDR3 is made up of 17 amino acids. V lost 1 base, J lost 3 bases, and 12 bases stayed unmatched. Germline V gene lookup returns CDR1 SGHVS and CDR2 FNYEAQ. In DNA, the CDR3 is TGTGCCAGCAGCTTAGGCCCCAGCGGGGCCTCCTACTACGAGCAGTACTTC. Its protein product is CASSLGPSGASYYEQYF.

This clone was counted a few times. The chain employs TRBV4-1 and TRBJ2-1; D gene ambiguous. CDR3 length equals 13 residues. V shed 0 bases and J shed 7 bases, with 7 bases lying between them. Germline loops: CDR1 MGHRA, CDR2 YSYEKL. Here the CDR3 reads CASSQEWANEQFF. CDR3 nucleotide sequence: TGCGCCAGCAGCCAAGAGTGGGCAAATGAGCAGTTCTTC.

The chain uses TRBV4-3 and TRBJ1-1; maybe TRBD1 (6 bases). This CDR3 is 16 amino acids long. Trimming removed 5 bases at V and 4 bases at J, with 20 bases between. Germline assignment: CDR1 LGHNA and CDR2 YSLEER. The CDR3 nucleotides read TGCGCCAGCAGCGAAACCCTTCAGGGGAAGGGCACTGAAGCTTTCTTT. It translates to CASSETLQGKGTEAFF.

The chain uses TRBV15 and TRBJ2-4, with a tentative D call TRBD2 (6 bases). The V gene's germline CDR1 is LNHNV and CDR2 YYDKDF (reference sequence). V lost 9 bases and J 2 bases, leaving 14 bases between the germline ends. The CDR3 has 14 amino acids. The CDR3 is CATSPGVSKNIQYF. The CDR3 nucleotides read TGTGCCACTAGTCCGGGGGTATCCAAAAACATTCAGTACTTC.

This chain joins TRBV7-3 and TRBJ2-1; D not certain. V gave up 2 bases and J gave up 6 bases, with 11 bases separating them. The CDR3 spans 14 residues. Germline CDR1 SGHTA, CDR2 FQGTGA. CDR3 in DNA: TGTGCCAGCAGCTTAGCCCCTGAGATCAATGAGCAGTTCTTC. Its protein is CASSLAPEINEQFF.

V is TRBV2 and J is TRBJ1-2; perhaps TRBD1 as D (5 bases). CDR3 length: 15 residues. The V and J ends lost 6 bases and 7 bases respectively, with 21 bases between them. The germline V gene has CDR1 SNHLY and CDR2 FYNNEI. This chain's CDR3 is CASRGGEGQYGGYTF. The CDR3 DNA reads as TGTGCCAGCAGGGGGGGTGAGGGGCAATATGGTGGCTACACCTTC.

The rearrangement links TRBV5-6 to TRBJ2-7, with TRBD2 matching over 7 bases. CDR3 length: 12 amino acids. CDR1 and CDR2 (germline): SGHDT, YYEEEE. J was trimmed by 7 bases and V by 6 bases; bases with no gene match: 7. CDR3 bases: TGTGCCAGCACCCCCTGGGGGGGGGAGCAGTACTTC. Translation: CASTPWGGEQYF. Full variable domain (outside the CDR3, taken from reference TRBV5-6 and TRBJ2-7): DAGVTQSPTHLIKTRGQQVTLRCSPKSGHDTVSWYQQALGQGPQFIFQYYEEEERQRGNFPDRFSGHQFPNYSSELNVNALLLGDSALYLCASTPWGGEQYFGPGTRLTVT.

V gene TRBV27 combines with J gene TRBJ2-7; D is perhaps TRBD1 (6 bases). With 6 bases removed from V and 0 bases from J, the gap between germline ends came to 12 bases. CDR1 and CDR2 from the germline V gene are MNHEY and SMNVEV (reference sequence). This CDR3 contains 14 residues. CDR3 protein: CASRHRDPSYEQYF. The CDR3 coding sequence is TGTGCCAGCAGACACAGGGATCCCTCCTACGAGCAGTACTTC.

This chain uses TRBV28 with TRBJ1-2; D is undetermined. The CDR3 loop spans 13 amino acids. The V end was cut by 5 bases, the J end by 3 bases, with 10 bases between. Germline V gene lookup returns CDR1 MDHEN and CDR2 SYDVKM. The CDR3 sequence: CASSPTTHYGYTF. The CDR3 DNA follows: TGTGCCAGCAGTCCCACGACACACTATGGCTACACCTTC.

The chain combines TRBV5-8 with TRBJ2-1; maybe TRBD2 (6 bases). Trimming left V 4 bases short and J 10 bases short, with 15 bases between. The CDR3 sequence is 13 residues long. In germline, CDR1 is SGHTS, CDR2 YDEGEE. CDR3 in DNA: TGTGCCAGCAGCCGGGGACTCGGATCGGAGCAGTTCTTC. Encoded protein: CASSRGLGSEQFF.

The chain has TRBV29-1 and TRBJ2-1; a weak D match, TRBD1 (6 bases). The V end was cut by 4 bases, the J end by 0 bases, with 10 bases between. CDR1 and CDR2 (germline): SQVTM, ANQGSEA. This CDR3 spans 14 amino acids. The CDR3 nucleotides are TGCAGCGTTGGGGACACCCGCTCCTACAATGAGCAGTTCTTC. It translates to CSVGDTRSYNEQFF.

The chain is built from TRBV2 and TRBJ2-3, with TRBD1 as a possible D gene (6 bases). This CDR3 comprises 16 residues. Germline-derived CDR1 and CDR2 are SNHLY and FYNNEI. V lost 5 bases, J lost 0 bases, and 15 bases lay in between. This CDR3 reads CASSKTWTASTDTQYF. The CDR3 nucleotides read TGTGCCAGCAGTAAAACCTGGACAGCTAGCACAGATACGCAGTATTTT.